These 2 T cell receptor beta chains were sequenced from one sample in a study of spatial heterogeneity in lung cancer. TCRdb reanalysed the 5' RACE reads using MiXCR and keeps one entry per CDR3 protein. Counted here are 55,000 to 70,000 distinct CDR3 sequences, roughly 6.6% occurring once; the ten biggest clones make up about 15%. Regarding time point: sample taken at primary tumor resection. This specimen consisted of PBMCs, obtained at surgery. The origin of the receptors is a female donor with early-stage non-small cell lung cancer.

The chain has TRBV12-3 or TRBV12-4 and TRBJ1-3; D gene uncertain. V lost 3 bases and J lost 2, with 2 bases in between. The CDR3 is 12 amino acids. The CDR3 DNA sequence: TGTGCCAGCAGTTTCCCTGGAAACACCATATATTTT. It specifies CASSFPGNTIYF.

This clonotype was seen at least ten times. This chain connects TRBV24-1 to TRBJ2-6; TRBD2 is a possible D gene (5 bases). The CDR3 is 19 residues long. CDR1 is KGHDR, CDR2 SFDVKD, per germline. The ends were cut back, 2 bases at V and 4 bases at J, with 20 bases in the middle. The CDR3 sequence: CATSDSLTGYRSGANVLTF. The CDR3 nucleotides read TGTGCCACCAGTGATTCGCTGACGGGGTACCGTTCCGGGGCCAACGTCCTGACTTTC.